Listed below are T cell receptor beta chains from one sample, sequenced in a study of blood T cell repertoires in COVID-19. TCRdb's copy holds only in-frame clones and misses some; the assay was immunoSEQ multiplex PCR. The table has about 76,000 clones, approximately 86% seen once; the top ten hold 18%. Sequencing was done on a sample of peripheral blood. The receptors shown here come from a human donor in a cohort sampled during active COVID-19. CDR3s include the opening cysteine and the closing phenylalanine or tryptophan. Fields, in order: D gene, J gene, clone size, V gene, CDR3 length, CDR3 DNA, CDR3 protein. A D gene is named only where the DNA matches it firmly. Expanded clones are given a class, and other clones once, few, many or no size at all.

NA,TRBJ1-5,NA,TRBV3-1/TRBV3-2,13,TGTGCCAGCAGCAAGAACGGGATCCAGCCCCAGCATTTT,CASSKNGIQPQHF
NA,TRBJ1-1,NA,TRBV4-1,16,TGCGCCAGCAGCCAAGTTGGGGGGGGTCGGAGCACTGAAGCTTTCTTT,CASSQVGGGRSTEAFF
TRBD1,TRBJ2-5,once,TRBV4-2,17,TGTGCCAGCAGCCAATTTGAGGTCAGGGGGTTTCAAGAGACCCAGTACTTC,CASSQFEVRGFQETQYF
TRBD1,TRBJ1-2,NA,TRBV5-1,16,TGCGCCAGCAGCCCCCAAGGAACAGGGGGCTACTATGGCTACACCTTC,CASSPQGTGGYYGYTF
NA,TRBJ2-1,NA,TRBV5-4,13,TGTGCCAGCAGCCCCCGAGATTCCAATGAGCAGTTCTTC,CASSPRDSNEQFF
TRBD2,TRBJ2-7,NA,TRBV6-2/TRBV6-3,17,TGTGCCAGCAGCAATCCACTAGCGGGGGCCTTCTCCTACGAGCAGTACTTC,CASSNPLAGAFSYEQYF
TRBD2,TRBJ2-3,NA,TRBV3-1/TRBV3-2,16,TGTGCCAGCAGCCCGACTAGCGGGGGGACCACAGATACGCAGTATTTT,CASSPTSGGTTDTQYF
NA,TRBJ1-1,NA,TRBV6-2/TRBV6-3,15,TGTGCCAGCAGCTGGAATCGGGAATCGGACACTGAAGCTTTCTTT,CASSWNRESDTEAFF
TRBD2,TRBJ2-7,NA,TRBV2,17,TGTGCCATTAACGGACTAGCGGGAGGGTTGAGCTCCTACGAGCAGTACTTC,CAINGLAGGLSSYEQYF
TRBD1,TRBJ2-1,once,TRBV29-1,13,TGCAGCGGAGGACAGGGAGTTTACAATGAGCAGTTCTTC,CSGGQGVYNEQFF
NA,TRBJ1-1,NA,TRBV30,13,TGTGCCTGGAGCCCTCCAGTGAACACTGAAGCTTTCTTT,CAWSPPVNTEAFF
TRBD1,TRBJ2-1,NA,TRBV19,15,TGTGCCAGTAGTATTAAGCCAGGGGGCTACAATGAGCAGTTCTTC,CASSIKPGGYNEQFF
NA,TRBJ1-4,once,TRBV24-1,14,TGTGCCACCAGTGATACCGGTACCGGTGAAAAACTGTTTTTT,CATSDTGTGEKLFF
NA,TRBJ1-3,NA,TRBV28,13,TGTGCCAGCAGTTTTGGAGGAGGAAACACCATATATTTT,CASSFGGGNTIYF
TRBD2,TRBJ2-1,NA,TRBV4-1,17,TGCGCCAGCAGCCGGGAACCTAGCGGGGAATTCTACAATGAGCAGTTCTTC,CASSREPSGEFYNEQFF
TRBD1,TRBJ2-7,NA,TRBV7-8,14,TGTGCCAGCAGCTATGGACAGGGGTTCTACGAGCAGTACTTC,CASSYGQGFYEQYF
NA,TRBJ1-5,NA,TRBV6-1,17,TGTGCCAGCAGTAAAGGCGGTTCGGGGATGGGCGATCAGCCCCAGCATTTT,CASSKGGSGMGDQPQHF
TRBD1,TRBJ1-5,NA,TRBV7-2,15,TGTGCCAGCAGCTTGACCGGGACAGGCAATCAGCCCCAGCATTTT,CASSLTGTGNQPQHF
TRBD1,TRBJ1-4,NA,TRBV7-9,14,TGTGCCAGCAGCTTCGGGACAGGGAATGAAAAACTGTTTTTT,CASSFGTGNEKLFF
TRBD1,TRBJ2-5,NA,TRBV27,14,TGTGCCAGCAGTCCAGGACAGGGCAGTGAGACCCAGTACTTC,CASSPGQGSETQYF
TRBD1,TRBJ2-1,NA,TRBV19,14,TGTGCCAGTAGCGGACAGGGGACCTACAATGAGCAGTTCTTC,CASSGQGTYNEQFF
NA,TRBJ1-2,NA,TRBV7-2,13,TGTGCCAGCAGCTTAGGTCAGGGGCGTGGCTACACCTTC,CASSLGQGRGYTF
NA,TRBJ2-7,NA,TRBV2,12,TGTGCCAGCAGTGAACAGGGAGGCGAGCAGTACTTC,CASSEQGGEQYF
TRBD2,TRBJ2-1,NA,TRBV6-2/TRBV6-3,15,TGTGCCAGCAGTACCACACTGGGGGGGTACAATGAGCAGTTCTTC,CASSTTLGGYNEQFF
NA,TRBJ1-2,NA,TRBV6-5,11,TGTGCCGCTGTGCAGAACTATGGCTACACCTTC,CAAVQNYGYTF
NA,TRBJ2-3,NA,TRBV18,14,TGTGCCAGCTCACCAAACAGGGGCACAGATACGCAGTATTTT,CASSPNRGTDTQYF
TRBD1,TRBJ1-2,NA,TRBV25-1,13,TGTGCCAGCAGCGGACAGGGGGGGTATGGCTACACCTTC,CASSGQGGYGYTF
TRBD2,TRBJ2-7,NA,TRBV5-1,15,TGCGCCAGCAGCTCCGGAGACCGGGACTACGATAGGAAGTACTTC,CASSSGDRDYDRKYF
NA,TRBJ1-5,NA,TRBV19,15,TGTGCCAGTACCGTACAGGATTATAGCAATCAGCCCCAGCATTTT,CASTVQDYSNQPQHF
TRBD1,TRBJ2-7,NA,TRBV2,13,TGTGCCAGCGGTCCGGACAGGGGACGCGAGCAGTACTTC,CASGPDRGREQYF
TRBD2,TRBJ2-1,NA,TRBV5-6,15,TGTGCCAGCAGCAAGGGACTAGCGGGGTACAATGAGCAGTTCTTC,CASSKGLAGYNEQFF
TRBD1,TRBJ1-2,NA,TRBV3-1/TRBV3-2,18,TGTGCCAGCAGCCAAGGGATCTACAACAGGGGAGGAATCAAGGGCTACACCTTC,CASSQGIYNRGGIKGYTF
TRBD2,TRBJ2-7,NA,TRBV5-1,14,TGCGCCAGCAGCTCCGGGACTAGCGGGCTGGAGCAGTACTTC,CASSSGTSGLEQYF
TRBD1,TRBJ1-6,NA,TRBV2,16,TGTGCCAGCAGGAAAGGGGGAAGACAGGGAAATTCACCCCTCCACTTT,CASRKGGRQGNSPLHF
NA,TRBJ2-1,NA,TRBV7-3,15,TGTGCCAGCAGCTCCGCCGGGACACCCTTCAATGAGCAGTTCTTC,CASSSAGTPFNEQFF
TRBD1,TRBJ1-3,NA,TRBV6-6,14,TGTGCCAGCATTAGGGGGCGAAGTGGAAACACCATATATTTT,CASIRGRSGNTIYF
NA,TRBJ1-3,NA,TRBV5-1,16,TGCGCCAGCAGCTTGGCCATTCAACAGGGAAAGTGCACCATATATTTT,CASSLAIQQGKCTIYF
NA,TRBJ2-5,NA,TRBV7-3,15,TGTGCCAGCAGCTTGCGTGGGGCCCACCAAGAGACCCAGTACTTC,CASSLRGAHQETQYF
NA,TRBJ2-7,NA,TRBV7-2,14,TGTGCCAGCAGCTTAGTGGGGGCATCCTACGAGCAGTACTTC,CASSLVGASYEQYF
NA,TRBJ1-4,NA,TRBV2,14,TGTGCCAGCAGTGAATCCCAGTTTCCAGAAAAACTGTTTTTT,CASSESQFPEKLFF
TRBD1,TRBJ2-3,NA,TRBV11-3,15,TGTGCCAGCAGTCCGCGGACAGGGCTCGAAGATACGCAGTATTTT,CASSPRTGLEDTQYF
NA,TRBJ1-4,few,TRBV11-3,13,TGTGCCAGCAGCGACTTACCGGGGGGGAAACTGTTTTTT,CASSDLPGGKLFF
TRBD2,TRBJ2-1,NA,TRBV19,16,TGTGCCAGTAGTAGGGGACTAGGCGGAACCCGGGACGAGCAGTTCTTC,CASSRGLGGTRDEQFF
NA,TRBJ1-6,NA,TRBV7-3,12,TGTGCCAGCAGCTTTCCGGGACAATCCCTCCACTTT,CASSFPGQSLHF
NA,TRBJ1-1,once,TRBV5-4,15,TGTGCCAGCAGCTTGGATCTGGGAGTGCGAACTGAAGCTTTCTTT,CASSLDLGVRTEAFF
NA,TRBJ2-1,NA,TRBV4-1,14,TGCGCCAGCAGCCAAGAACAGAGTCTCAATGAGCAGTTCTTC,CASSQEQSLNEQFF
NA,TRBJ2-7,NA,TRBV7-2,13,TGTGCCAGCAGCCCTCCAGGCCCCCACGAGCAGTACTTC,CASSPPGPHEQYF
NA,TRBJ1-6,NA,TRBV7-3,16,TGTGCCAGCAGCTTATTTGATCGGAGAGGGAATTCACCCCTCCACTTT,CASSLFDRRGNSPLHF
TRBD1,TRBJ2-7,NA,TRBV7-6,13,TGTGCCAGCAGCCGACAGGGCTCCTACGAGCAGTACTTC,CASSRQGSYEQYF
TRBD2,TRBJ2-7,once,TRBV30,16,TGTGCCTGGAGTTCCGGACTAGCGGGAGGGCCTGGCGAGCAGTACTTC,CAWSSGLAGGPGEQYF
NA,TRBJ2-1,NA,TRBV7-3,18,TGTGCCAGCAGCTTAGGTTATAGGTGGCAGGAGGGTTACAATGAGCAGTTCTTC,CASSLGYRWQEGYNEQFF
TRBD1,TRBJ1-1,NA,TRBV6-5,15,TGTGCCAGCAGCACTAAAGGACAGGGCTGGACTGAAGCTTTCTTT,CASSTKGQGWTEAFF
TRBD1,TRBJ1-5,NA,TRBV19,19,TGTGCCAGTAGTATAAGGGGTCGGGACAGGCCGTCCCTTCATCAGCCCCAGCATTTT,CASSIRGRDRPSLHQPQHF
TRBD2,TRBJ2-3,NA,TRBV7-3,18,TGTGCCAGCAGCCCAAAAGGGACTAGCGGTTCTAGCACAGATACGCAGTATTTT,CASSPKGTSGSSTDTQYF
TRBD1,TRBJ2-1,NA,TRBV24-1,15,TGTGCCACCAGTGATTCTATGACAGGGGGAGGTGAGCAGTTCTTC,CATSDSMTGGGEQFF
TRBD1,TRBJ2-1,NA,TRBV6-5,13,TGTGCCAGCAGTTTGGACAGGGGAAATGAGCAGTTCTTC,CASSLDRGNEQFF
TRBD2,TRBJ2-7,NA,TRBV19,16,TGTGCCAGTAGTCCAGACGGGAGCGGGAGGGGATACGAGCAGTACTTC,CASSPDGSGRGYEQYF